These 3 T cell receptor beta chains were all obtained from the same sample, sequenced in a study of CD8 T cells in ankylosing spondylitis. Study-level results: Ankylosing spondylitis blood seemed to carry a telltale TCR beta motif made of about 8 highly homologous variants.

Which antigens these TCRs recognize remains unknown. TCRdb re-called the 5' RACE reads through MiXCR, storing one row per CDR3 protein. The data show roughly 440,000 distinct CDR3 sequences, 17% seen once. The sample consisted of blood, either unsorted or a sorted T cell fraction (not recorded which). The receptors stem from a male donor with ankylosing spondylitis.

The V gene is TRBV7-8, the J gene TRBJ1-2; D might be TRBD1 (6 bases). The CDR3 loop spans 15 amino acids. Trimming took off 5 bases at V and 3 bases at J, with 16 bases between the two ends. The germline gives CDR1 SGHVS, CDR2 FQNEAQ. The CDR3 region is CASSRTGGGYYGYTF. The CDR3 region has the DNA TGTGCCAGCAGCCGGACCGGAGGGGGGTACTATGGCTACACCTTC. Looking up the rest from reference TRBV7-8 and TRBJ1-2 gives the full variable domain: GAGVSQSPRYKVAKRGQDVALRCDPISGHVSLFWYQQALGQGPEFLTYFQNEAQLDKSGLPSDRFFAERPEGSVSTLKIQRTQQEDSAVYLCASSRTGGGYYGYTFGSGTRLTVV.

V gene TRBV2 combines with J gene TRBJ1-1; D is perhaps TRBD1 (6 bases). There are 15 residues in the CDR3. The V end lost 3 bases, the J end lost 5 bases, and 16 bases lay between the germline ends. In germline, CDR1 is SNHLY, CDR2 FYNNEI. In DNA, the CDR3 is TGTGCCAGCAGTGATGAGGGGGGCTTCGGGACTGAAGCTTTCTTT. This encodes CASSDEGGFGTEAFF.

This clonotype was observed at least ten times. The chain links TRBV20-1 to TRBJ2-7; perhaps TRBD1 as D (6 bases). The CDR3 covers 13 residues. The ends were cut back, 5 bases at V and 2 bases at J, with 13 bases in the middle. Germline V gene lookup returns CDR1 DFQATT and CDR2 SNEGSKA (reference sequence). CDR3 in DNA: TGCAGTGCTCGACGACAGGAAACCTACGAGCAGTACTTC. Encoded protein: CSARRQETYEQYF.